The rows below give T cell receptor beta chains drawn from one sample of a study of cytotoxic CD8 clonotypes in ibrutinib-treated CLL. Clones were sequenced by immunoSEQ multiplex PCR, and TCRdb holds only the in-frame ones, with some missing. Of around 29,000 clones listed, around two thirds are singletons. The sequencing used PBMCs, collected after 24 months of ibrutinib treatment. The receptors derive from a human donor with chronic lymphocytic leukemia. CDR3s include the opening cysteine and the closing phenylalanine or tryptophan. A D gene is named only where the DNA matches it firmly. Size is stated for part of the rows, as once, few or many counts, or as a class when the clone is expanded.

size	V	J	D	CDR3	DNA
NA	TRBV27	TRBJ2-1	NA	CASSLFNVESSYNEQFF	TGTGCCAGCAGTTTGTTTAATGTCGAAAGCTCCTACAATGAGCAGTTCTTC
NA	TRBV15	TRBJ1-2	NA	CATSPTGIYGYTF	TGTGCCACTTCACCGACAGGAATCTATGGCTACACCTTC
once	TRBV15	TRBJ2-3	TRBD2	CATSRFTSGADTQYF	TGTGCCACCAGCAGATTCACTAGCGGGGCAGATACGCAGTATTTT
NA	TRBV30	TRBJ1-6	TRBD1	CAWSRNRGLFSYNSPLHF	TGTGCCTGGAGTCGGAACAGGGGGCTCTTCTCCTATAATTCACCCCTCCACTTT
NA	TRBV5-6	TRBJ2-2	NA	CASSAGQNTGELFF	TGTGCCAGCAGCGCGGGACAGAACACCGGGGAGCTGTTTTTT
NA	TRBV2	TRBJ1-2	NA	CASSNALGNYGYTF	TGTGCCAGCAGTAACGCGTTAGGGAACTATGGCTACACCTTC
NA	TRBV7-8	TRBJ2-7	NA	CASSSYWGAYEQYF	TGTGCCAGCAGCTCGTACTGGGGTGCCTACGAGCAGTACTTC
NA	TRBV7-8	TRBJ2-1	TRBD2	CASSSLPGEGFEQFF	TGTGCCAGCAGCTCTCTCCCGGGGGAGGGCTTTGAGCAGTTCTTC
NA	TRBV19	TRBJ1-2	TRBD1	CASSIGHGQVYGYTF	TGTGCCAGTAGTATAGGACACGGACAGGTTTATGGCTACACCTTC
NA	TRBV6-4	TRBJ1-5	NA	CASSDGVGWPQHF	TGTGCCAGCAGTGACGGAGTGGGCTGGCCCCAGCATTTT
few	TRBV9	TRBJ2-3	TRBD1	CASSAGQGEDTQYF	TGTGCCAGCAGCGCGGGACAGGGAGAAGATACGCAGTATTTT
NA	TRBV18	TRBJ1-1	NA	CASSPWGRNTEAFF	TGTGCCAGCTCACCCTGGGGTAGGAACACTGAAGCTTTCTTT
NA	TRBV4-1	TRBJ2-7	NA	CASSQIWASSSEQYF	TGCGCCAGCAGCCAAATCTGGGCTAGCTCGTCCGAGCAGTACTTC
many	TRBV25-1	TRBJ1-6	NA	CASSSEGDSNSPLHF	TGTGCCAGCAGTTCGGAAGGAGATTCCAATTCACCCCTCCACTTT
NA	TRBV11-2	TRBJ2-2	NA	CASSPRGGLNTGELFF	TGTGCCAGCAGCCCCCGGGGAGGACTGAACACCGGGGAGCTGTTTTTT
once	TRBV10-2	TRBJ2-3	TRBD2	CASSDLAGGLSTDTQYF	TGCGCCAGCAGTGACCTAGCGGGGGGCCTTAGCACAGATACGCAGTATTTT
NA	TRBV7-8	TRBJ1-1	NA	CASSLEQPTSTEAFF	TGTGCCAGCAGCTTAGAGCAGCCGACCTCCACTGAAGCTTTCTTT
NA	TRBV5-6	TRBJ2-1	NA	CASSWKVEQFF	TGTGCCAGCAGCTGGAAGGTGGAGCAGTTCTTC
few	TRBV6-5	TRBJ2-7	NA	CASSYGGRRGEQYF	TGTGCCAGCAGTTATGGGGGGCGGCGGGGCGAGCAGTACTTC
NA	TRBV25-1	TRBJ2-7	NA	CASTGTPQGYEQYF	TGTGCCAGCACGGGGACTCCCCAAGGCTACGAGCAGTACTTC
NA	TRBV7-2	TRBJ1-1	NA	CASQLGGGTEAFF	TGTGCCAGCCAGTTAGGGGGAGGCACTGAAGCTTTCTTT
NA	TRBV2	TRBJ1-2	TRBD1	CASSPADRGIGYTF	TGTGCCAGCAGTCCCGCAGACAGGGGGATTGGCTACACCTTC
few	TRBV7-8	TRBJ1-1	NA	CASSSTVNTEAFF	TGTGCCAGCAGCTCTACCGTGAACACTGAAGCTTTCTTT
few	TRBV18	TRBJ1-2	TRBD1	CASSSGTADHYGYTF	TGTGCCAGCTCATCAGGGACAGCCGACCACTATGGCTACACCTTC